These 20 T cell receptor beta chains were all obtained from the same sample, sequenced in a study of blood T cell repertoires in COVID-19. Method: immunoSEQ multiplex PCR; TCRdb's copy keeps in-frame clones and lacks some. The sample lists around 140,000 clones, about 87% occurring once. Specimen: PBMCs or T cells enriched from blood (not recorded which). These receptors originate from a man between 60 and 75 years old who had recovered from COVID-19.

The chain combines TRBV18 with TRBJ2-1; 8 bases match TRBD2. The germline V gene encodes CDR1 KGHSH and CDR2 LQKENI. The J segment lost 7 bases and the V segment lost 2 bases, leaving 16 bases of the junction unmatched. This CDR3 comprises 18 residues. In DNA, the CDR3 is TGTGCCAGCTCACCAATGGTATCCTTATTAGCGGGGATAAATGAGCAGTTCTTC. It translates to CASSPMVSLLAGINEQFF. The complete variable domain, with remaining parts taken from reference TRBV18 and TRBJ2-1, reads NAGVMQNPRHLVRRRGQEARLRCSPMKGHSHVYWYRQLPEEGLKFMVYLQKENIIDESGMPKERFSAEFPKEGPSILRIQQVVRGDSAAYFCASSPMVSLLAGINEQFFGPGTRLTVL.

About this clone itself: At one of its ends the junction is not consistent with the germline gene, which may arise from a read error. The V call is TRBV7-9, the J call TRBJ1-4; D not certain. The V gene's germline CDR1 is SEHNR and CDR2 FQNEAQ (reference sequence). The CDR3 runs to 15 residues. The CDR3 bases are TGTGCCAGCAGCGTAGCGAGGGAGAGGCCTGAAAAACTGTTTTTT. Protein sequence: CASSVARERPEKLFF.

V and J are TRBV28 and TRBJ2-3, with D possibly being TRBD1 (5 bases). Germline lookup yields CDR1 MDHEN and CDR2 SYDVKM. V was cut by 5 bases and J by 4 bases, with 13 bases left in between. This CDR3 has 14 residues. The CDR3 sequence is CASSKPQGPDTQYF. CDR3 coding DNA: TGTGCCAGCAGTAAGCCCCAGGGTCCAGATACGCAGTATTTT.

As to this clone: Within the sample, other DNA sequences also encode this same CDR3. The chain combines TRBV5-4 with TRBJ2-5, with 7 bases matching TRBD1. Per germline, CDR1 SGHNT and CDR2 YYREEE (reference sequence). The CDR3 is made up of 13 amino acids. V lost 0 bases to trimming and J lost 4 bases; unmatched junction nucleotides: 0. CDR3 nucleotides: TGTGCCAGCAGCTTGGCAGGGGGAGAGACCCAGTACTTC. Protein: CASSLAGGETQYF.

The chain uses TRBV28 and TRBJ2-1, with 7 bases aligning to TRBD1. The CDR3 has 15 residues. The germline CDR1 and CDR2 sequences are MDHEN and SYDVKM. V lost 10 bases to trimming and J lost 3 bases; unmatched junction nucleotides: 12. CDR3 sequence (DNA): TGTGCCATCAAGACAGGGTCCTGGGTCTACAATGAGCAGTTCTTC. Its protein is CAIKTGSWVYNEQFF.

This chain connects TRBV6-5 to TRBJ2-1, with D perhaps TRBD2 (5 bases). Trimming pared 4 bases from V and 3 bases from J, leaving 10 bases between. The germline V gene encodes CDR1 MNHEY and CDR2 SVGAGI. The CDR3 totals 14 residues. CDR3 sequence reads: CASSLLRDYNEQFF. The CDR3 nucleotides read TGTGCCAGCAGTTTATTACGGGACTACAATGAGCAGTTCTTC.

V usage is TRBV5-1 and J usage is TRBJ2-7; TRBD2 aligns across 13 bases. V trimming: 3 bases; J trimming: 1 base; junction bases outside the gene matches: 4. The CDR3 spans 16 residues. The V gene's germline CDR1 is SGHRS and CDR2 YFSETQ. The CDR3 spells CASSSGLAGLSYEQYF. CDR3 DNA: TGCGCCAGCAGCTCGGGACTAGCGGGACTTTCCTACGAGCAGTACTTC.

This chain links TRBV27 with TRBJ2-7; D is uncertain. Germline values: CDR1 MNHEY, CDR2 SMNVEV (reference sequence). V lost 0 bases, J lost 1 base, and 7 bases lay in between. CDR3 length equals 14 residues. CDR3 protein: CASSLSAVSYEQYF. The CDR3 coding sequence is TGTGCCAGCAGTTTATCGGCCGTATCCTACGAGCAGTACTTC.

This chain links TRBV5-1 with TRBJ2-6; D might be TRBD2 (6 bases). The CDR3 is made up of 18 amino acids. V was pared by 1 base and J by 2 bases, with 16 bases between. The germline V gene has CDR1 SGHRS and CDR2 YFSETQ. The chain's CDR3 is CASSLWGTSMTGANVLTF. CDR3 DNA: TGCGCCAGCAGCTTGTGGGGGACTTCGATGACTGGGGCCAACGTCCTGACTTTC.

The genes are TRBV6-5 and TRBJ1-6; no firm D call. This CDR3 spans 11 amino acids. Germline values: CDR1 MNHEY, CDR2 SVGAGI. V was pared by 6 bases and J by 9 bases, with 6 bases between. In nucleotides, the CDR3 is TGTGCCAGCAGCTCCAGTTCACCCCTCCACTTT. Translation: CASSSSSPLHF.

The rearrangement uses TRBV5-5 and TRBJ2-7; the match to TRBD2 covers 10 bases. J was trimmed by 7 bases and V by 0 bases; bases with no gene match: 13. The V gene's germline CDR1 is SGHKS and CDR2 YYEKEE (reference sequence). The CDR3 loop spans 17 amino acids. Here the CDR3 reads CASSLGSSGGPRREQYF. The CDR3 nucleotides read TGTGCCAGCAGCTTGGGAAGTAGCGGGGGGCCTCGCAGGGAGCAGTACTTC.

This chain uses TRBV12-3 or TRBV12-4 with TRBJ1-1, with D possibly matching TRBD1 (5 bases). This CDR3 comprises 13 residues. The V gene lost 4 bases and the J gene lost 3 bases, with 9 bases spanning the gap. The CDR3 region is CASSWGRDTEAFF. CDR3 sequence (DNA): TGTGCCAGCAGTTGGGGCCGGGACACTGAAGCTTTCTTT.

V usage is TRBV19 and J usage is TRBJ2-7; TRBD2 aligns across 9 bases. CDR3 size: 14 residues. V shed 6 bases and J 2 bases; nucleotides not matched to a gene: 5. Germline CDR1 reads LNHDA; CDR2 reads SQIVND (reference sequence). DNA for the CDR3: TGTGCCAGTAGAGAAGCGGGAGGTACCTACGAGCAGTACTTC. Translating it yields CASREAGGTYEQYF.

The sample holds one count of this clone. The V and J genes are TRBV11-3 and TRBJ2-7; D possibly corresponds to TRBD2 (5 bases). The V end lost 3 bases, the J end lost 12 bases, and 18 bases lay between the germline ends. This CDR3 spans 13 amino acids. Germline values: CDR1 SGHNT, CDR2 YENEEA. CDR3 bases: TGTGCCAGCAGCTTGAGCGGAACCTCCTCTCTGTACTTC. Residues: CASSLSGTSSLYF.

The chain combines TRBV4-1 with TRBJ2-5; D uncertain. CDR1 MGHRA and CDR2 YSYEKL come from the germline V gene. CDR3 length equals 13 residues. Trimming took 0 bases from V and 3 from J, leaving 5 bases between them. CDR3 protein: CASSQDLEETQYF. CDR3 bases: TGCGCCAGCAGCCAAGACCTTGAAGAGACCCAGTACTTC.

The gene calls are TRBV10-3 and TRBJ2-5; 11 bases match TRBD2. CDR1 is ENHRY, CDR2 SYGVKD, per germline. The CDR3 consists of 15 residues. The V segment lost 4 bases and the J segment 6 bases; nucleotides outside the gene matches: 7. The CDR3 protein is CAISGGTSGRQTQYF. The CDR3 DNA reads TGTGCCATCAGTGGGGGGACTAGCGGACGTCAGACCCAGTACTTC.

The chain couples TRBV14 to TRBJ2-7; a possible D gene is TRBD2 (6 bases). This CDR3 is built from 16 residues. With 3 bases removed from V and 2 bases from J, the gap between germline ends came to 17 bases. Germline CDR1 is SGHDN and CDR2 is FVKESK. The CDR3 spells CASSQQGGIPPYEQYF. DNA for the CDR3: TGTGCCAGCAGCCAGCAAGGCGGGATACCTCCCTACGAGCAGTACTTC.

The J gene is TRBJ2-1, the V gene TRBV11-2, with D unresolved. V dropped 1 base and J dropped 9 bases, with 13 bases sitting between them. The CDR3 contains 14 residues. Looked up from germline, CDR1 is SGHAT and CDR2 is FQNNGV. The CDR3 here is CASSLGGSFSEQFF. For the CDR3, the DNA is TGTGCCAGCAGCTTAGGAGGAAGTTTTAGTGAGCAGTTCTTC.

CDR3 nucleotides: TGTGCCAGCGGGTCCGGCGGGGCCGGAAACACCATATATTTT. This gives the protein CASGSGGAGNTIYF. J is TRBJ1-3 and V is TRBV6-5; perhaps TRBD1 as D (5 bases). Germline-derived CDR1 and CDR2 are MNHEY and SVGAGI. The CDR3 has 14 amino acids. The ends were cut back, 8 bases at V and 4 bases at J, with 15 bases in the middle.

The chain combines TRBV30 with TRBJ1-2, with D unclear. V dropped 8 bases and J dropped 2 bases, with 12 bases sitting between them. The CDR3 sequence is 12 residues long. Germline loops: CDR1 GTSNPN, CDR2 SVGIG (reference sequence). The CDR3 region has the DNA TGTGCCCCCTTAGTGTGGAACTATGGCTACACCTTC. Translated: CAPLVWNYGYTF.